This TCR beta chain was sequenced for a study of beta chain features in type 1 diabetes (dated by TCRdb to 2017 to 2018). Regarding the study in general: No differences in mean age, gender distribution, total cell number or subset yield were found between patients and healthy donors. A total of 85 million to 110 million sorted cells were examined across all samples, and RNA yield correlated strongly with the number of cells per subset. The study compared TCRB repertoires of sorted circulating CD4+ T cell subsets between recently diagnosed type 1 diabetes patients and matched healthy donors. Whereas all 30 or so donors provided naive and central memory subsets, regulatory and stem cell-like memory subsets were isolated from just 8 patients and roughly 8 healthy donors.

Each donor gave one peripheral blood draw, averaging approximately 0.12 L, which was collected into heparinised tubes. A BD FACSAria II and a panel including CD45RO, CCR7, CD25, CD127, CD95 and CD27 were used to sort naive, central memory, regulatory and stem cell-like memory CD4+ T cells. Purity was above 95% for every sorted population. PBMCs were isolated immediately by Lymphoprep density gradient centrifugation and stained directly without culture. Samples were stained and sorted in pairs, with one healthy donor and one patient per experiment, so that batch effects were minimized. The entire amount of isolated RNA was reverse transcribed using the High Capacity cDNA Reverse Transcription Kit, so the sequenced TCRB transcripts were expressed ones. Deep immunoSEQ sequencing was applied to naive, central memory and regulatory T cell samples, giving an average of roughly 3.5 million total reads per sample. Sorted cells were lysed in RLT buffer, and RNA was extracted using DNase-treated RNeasy Micro or Mini kits according to cell number. To prevent cross-contamination, every cell subset was processed on its own, while patient and healthy donor samples were processed together. Using the immunoSEQ multiplex PCR, TCRB sequences were amplified from cDNA into 87-bp fragments spanning the CDR3 region. Sequencing of the amplicons was done on the Illumina HiSeq platform. The published analysis was carried out like this. PCR bias was computationally corrected using synthetic template baselines, reads within Hamming distance 2 were collapsed, and singletons that could not be merged were discarded. Reads were aligned to IMGT to assign V, D and J genes, CDR3 length, and insertions or deletions at six rearrangement sites. Within each subset, clonotype counts were normalized to sorted cell number, and only after that were true diversity and Gini coefficients computed with the tcR R package. Repertoire sharing was quantified using the overlap coefficient calculated on TCRB nucleotide sequences. As a proxy for the pre-selection repertoire, out-of-frame TCRB sequences from naive cells were analyzed. TCRdb re-hosts the immuneACCESS table, in-frame sequences only. Its copies lack some clones; in the studies checked, an unresolved V gene accounts for under half of them, and the cause for the rest is not known. V, J and clone size are taken as reported in that table, and D and trimming were inferred from the DNA itself. The table for this sample lists 250,000 to 300,000 clones; around 24% of them were counted only once. Around 0.013% of the sample is in the top ten clones.

A note on this clone: Its antigen remains undetermined. Per-base qualities were not stored, and no clone one base away is much larger.

What the study reported, not specific to this receptor: Patients with type 1 diabetes made fewer insertions and deleted more nucleotides at VDJ recombination sites, implying thymic rearrangement abnormalities. Shorter templates might be favored by PCR, yet because patient and control samples were amplified and corrected together, any such skew would affect both groups equally. Only small numbers of individuals were included in the HLA sub-analyses, which left unresolved whether HLA type had any influence on TCRB rearrangement. The naive, central memory and regulatory TCRB repertoires appeared to resemble one another more closely among patients than among healthy donors. Because cDNA rather than genomic DNA was sequenced, highly expressing activated cells could have been over-represented, although no difference in activation and CD3 levels was found between groups. In all four CD4+ subsets, TCRB CDR3 length was moderately but significantly shorter in type 1 diabetes patients.

V is cut by 0 bases and J by 5 bases, and the space between the germline ends is 9 bases. Looking up the germline V gene yields CDR1 KGHSH and CDR2 LQKENI. Its CDR3 holds 14 amino acids, cysteine through phenylalanine. Of the read, only the CDR3 DNA is kept; its 42 bases are in frame from base 1. This sequence was found in a woman in her twenties or thirties with type 1 diabetes. The chain joins TRBV18 to TRBJ2-3, with the D gene call left open. The sequenced sample consisted of naive CD4+ T cells from blood. The cell subset or site label, read with the paper, signifies: true naive CD4+ T cells. The CDR3 in this case is CASSPPSERDTQYF. The DNA sequence reads TGTGCCAGCTCACCACCGAGTGAGCGAGATACGCAGTATTTT.